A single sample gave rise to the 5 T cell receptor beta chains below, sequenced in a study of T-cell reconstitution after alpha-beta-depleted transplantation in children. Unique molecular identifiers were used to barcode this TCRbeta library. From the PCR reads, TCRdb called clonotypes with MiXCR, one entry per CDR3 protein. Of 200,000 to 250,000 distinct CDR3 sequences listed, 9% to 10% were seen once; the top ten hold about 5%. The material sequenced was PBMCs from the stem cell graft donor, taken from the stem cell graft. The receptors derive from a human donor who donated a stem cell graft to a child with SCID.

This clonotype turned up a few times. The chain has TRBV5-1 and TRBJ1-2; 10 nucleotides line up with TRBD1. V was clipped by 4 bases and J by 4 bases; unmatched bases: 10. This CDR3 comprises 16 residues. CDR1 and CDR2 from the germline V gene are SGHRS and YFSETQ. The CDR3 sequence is CASSPTDRGRGYGYTF. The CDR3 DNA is TGCGCCAGCAGCCCCACAGACAGGGGGCGCGGCTATGGCTACACCTTC.

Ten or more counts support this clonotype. CDR3 amino acids: CASSFAELDIQYF. CDR3 bases: TGTGCCAGCAGCTTTGCGGAGCTCGACATTCAGTACTTC. This sequence joins TRBV5-8 and TRBJ2-4, with no clear D. Deletions cut 2 bases from V and 8 bases from J, with 11 bases between. CDR1 and CDR2 (germline): SGHTS, YDEGEE. The CDR3 spans 13 residues.

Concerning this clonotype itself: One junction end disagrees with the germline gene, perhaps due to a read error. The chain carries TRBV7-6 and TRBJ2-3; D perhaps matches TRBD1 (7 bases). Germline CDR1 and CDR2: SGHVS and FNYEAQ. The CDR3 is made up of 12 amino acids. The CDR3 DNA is TGTGCCGGCAGCCCAGGGGGGGATACGCAGTATTTT. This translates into CAGSPGGDTQYF.

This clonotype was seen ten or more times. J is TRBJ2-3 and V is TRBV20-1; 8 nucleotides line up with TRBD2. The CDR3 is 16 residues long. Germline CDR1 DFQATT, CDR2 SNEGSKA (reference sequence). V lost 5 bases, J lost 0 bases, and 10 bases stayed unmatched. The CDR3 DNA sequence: TGCAGTGCTCCCCGGGGGGGGACGAGGAGCACAGATACGCAGTATTTT. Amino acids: CSAPRGGTRSTDTQYF.

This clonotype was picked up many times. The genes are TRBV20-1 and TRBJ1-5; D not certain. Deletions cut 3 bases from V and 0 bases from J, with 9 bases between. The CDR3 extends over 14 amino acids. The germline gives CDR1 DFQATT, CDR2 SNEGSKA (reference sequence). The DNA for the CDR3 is TGCAGTGCTAGCATTGCACATAGCAATCAGCCCCAGCATTTT. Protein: CSASIAHSNQPQHF.